This T cell receptor beta chain was retrieved from a study of T cells in localized non-small cell lung cancer. Deletions cut 3 bases from V and 6 bases from J, with 14 bases between. The CDR3 spans 14 residues. The germline V gene has CDR1 LNHDA and CDR2 SQIVND (reference sequence). Study-wide results and limits: Adjacent uninvolved lung tissue had the highest T cell clonality, exceeding tumor.

Method: immunoSEQ multiplex PCR; TCRdb's copy keeps in-frame clones and lacks some. The sample holds about 5,100 clones; 45% are singletons and the top ten take roughly 16%. This clone showed up just a few times. What it binds is not known. The V gene is TRBV19, the J gene TRBJ1-2; D unclear. Sequenced material: lung tumor tissue, taken before any cancer treatment. This clonotype was obtained from a man between 40 and 69 years old with stage I lung adenocarcinoma. For the CDR3, the DNA is TGTGCCAGTAGTATCCAAGCGGGGTCTCATGGCTACACCTTC. As protein: CASSIQAGSHGYTF.